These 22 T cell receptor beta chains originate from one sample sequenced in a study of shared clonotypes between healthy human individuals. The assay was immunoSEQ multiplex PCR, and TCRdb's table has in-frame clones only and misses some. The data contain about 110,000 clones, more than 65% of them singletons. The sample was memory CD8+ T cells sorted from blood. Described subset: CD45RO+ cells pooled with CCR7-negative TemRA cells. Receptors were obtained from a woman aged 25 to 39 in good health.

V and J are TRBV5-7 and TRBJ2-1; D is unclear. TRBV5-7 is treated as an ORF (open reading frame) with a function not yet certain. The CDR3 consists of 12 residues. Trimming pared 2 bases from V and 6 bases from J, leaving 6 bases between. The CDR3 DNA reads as TGTGCCAGCAGCTTCTGGTTCAATGAGCAGTTCTTC. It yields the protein CASSFWFNEQFF.

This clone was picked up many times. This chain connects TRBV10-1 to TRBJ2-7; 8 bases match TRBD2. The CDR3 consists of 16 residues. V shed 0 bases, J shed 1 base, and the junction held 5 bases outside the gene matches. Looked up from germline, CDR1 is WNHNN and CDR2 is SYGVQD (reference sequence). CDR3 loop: CASSESATGGSYEQYF. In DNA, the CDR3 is TGCGCCAGCAGTGAGTCGGCAACGGGGGGGTCCTACGAGCAGTACTTC.

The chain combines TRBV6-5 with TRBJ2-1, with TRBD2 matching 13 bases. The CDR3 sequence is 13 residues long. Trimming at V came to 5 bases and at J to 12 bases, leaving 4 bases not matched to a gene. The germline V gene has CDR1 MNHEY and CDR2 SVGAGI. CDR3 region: CASSDRLAGGQFF. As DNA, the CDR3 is TGTGCCAGCAGTGACCGACTAGCGGGAGGGCAGTTCTTC.

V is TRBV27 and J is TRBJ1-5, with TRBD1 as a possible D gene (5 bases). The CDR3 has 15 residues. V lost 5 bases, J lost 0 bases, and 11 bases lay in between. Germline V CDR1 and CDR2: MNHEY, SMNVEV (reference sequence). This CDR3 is CASSIQAYSNQPQHF. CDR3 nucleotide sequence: TGTGCCAGCAGTATACAGGCTTATAGCAATCAGCCCCAGCATTTT.

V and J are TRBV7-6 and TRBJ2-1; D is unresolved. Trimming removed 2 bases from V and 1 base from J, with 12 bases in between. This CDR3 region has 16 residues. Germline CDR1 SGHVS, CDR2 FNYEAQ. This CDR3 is CASSLKASGSYNEQFF. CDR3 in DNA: TGTGCCAGCAGCTTAAAGGCTAGTGGGTCCTACAATGAGCAGTTCTTC. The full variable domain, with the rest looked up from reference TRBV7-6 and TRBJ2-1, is GAGVSQSPRYKVTKRGQDVALRCDPISGHVSLYWYRQALGQGPEFLTYFNYEAQQDKSGLPNDRFSAERPEGSISTLTIQRTEQRDSAMYRCASSLKASGSYNEQFFGPGTRLTVL.

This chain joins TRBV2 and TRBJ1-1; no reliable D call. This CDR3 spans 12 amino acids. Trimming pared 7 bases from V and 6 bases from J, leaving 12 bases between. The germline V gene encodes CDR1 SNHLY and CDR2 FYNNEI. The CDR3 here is CASNLQGAEAFF. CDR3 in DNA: TGTGCCAGCAACCTACAAGGAGCTGAAGCTTTCTTT.

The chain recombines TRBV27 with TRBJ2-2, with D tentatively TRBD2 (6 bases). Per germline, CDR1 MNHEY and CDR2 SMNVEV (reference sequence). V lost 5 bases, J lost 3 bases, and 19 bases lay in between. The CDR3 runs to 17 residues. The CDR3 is CASSPPRGTGDTGELFF. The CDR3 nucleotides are TGTGCCAGCAGTCCCCCCCGGGGCACGGGGGACACCGGGGAGCTGTTTTTT.

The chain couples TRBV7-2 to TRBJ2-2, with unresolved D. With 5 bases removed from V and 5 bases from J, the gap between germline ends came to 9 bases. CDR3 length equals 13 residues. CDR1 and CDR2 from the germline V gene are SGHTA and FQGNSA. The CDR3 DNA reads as TGTGCCAGCAGCCTCGAGAGGACCGGGGAGCTGTTTTTT. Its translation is CASSLERTGELFF.

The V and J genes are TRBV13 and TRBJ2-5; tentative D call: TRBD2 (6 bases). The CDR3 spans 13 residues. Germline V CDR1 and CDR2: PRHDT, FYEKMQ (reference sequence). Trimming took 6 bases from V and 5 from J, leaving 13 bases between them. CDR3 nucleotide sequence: TGTGCCAGCAGTGGGGGACTTTGGGAGACCCAGTACTTC. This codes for CASSGGLWETQYF.

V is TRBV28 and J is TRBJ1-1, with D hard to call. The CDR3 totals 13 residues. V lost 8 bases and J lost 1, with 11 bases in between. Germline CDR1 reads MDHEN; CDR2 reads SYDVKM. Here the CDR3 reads CASSSPGNTEAFF. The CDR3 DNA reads TGTGCCAGCTCATCGCCGGGGAACACTGAAGCTTTCTTT.

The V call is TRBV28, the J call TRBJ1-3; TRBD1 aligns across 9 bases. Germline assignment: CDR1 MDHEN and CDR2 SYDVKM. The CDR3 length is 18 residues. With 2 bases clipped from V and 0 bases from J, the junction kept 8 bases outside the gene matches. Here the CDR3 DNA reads TGTGCCAGCAGTTTAAAGGGACAGGGCGTTGGCTCTGGAAACACCATATATTTT. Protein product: CASSLKGQGVGSGNTIYF.

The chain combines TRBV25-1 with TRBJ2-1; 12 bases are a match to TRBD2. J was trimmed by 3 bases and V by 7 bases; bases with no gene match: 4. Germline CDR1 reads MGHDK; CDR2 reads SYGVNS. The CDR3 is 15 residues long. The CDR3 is CASTRTSGDYNEQFF. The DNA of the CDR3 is TGTGCCAGCACACGGACTAGCGGGGACTACAATGAGCAGTTCTTC.

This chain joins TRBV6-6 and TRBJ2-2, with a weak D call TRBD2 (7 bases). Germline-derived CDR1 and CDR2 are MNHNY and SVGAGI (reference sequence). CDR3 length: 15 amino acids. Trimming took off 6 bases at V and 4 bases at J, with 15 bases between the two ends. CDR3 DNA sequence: TGTGCCAGCAGCCCGAGGGGGGGCGGCACCGGGGAGCTGTTTTTT. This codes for CASSPRGGGTGELFF.

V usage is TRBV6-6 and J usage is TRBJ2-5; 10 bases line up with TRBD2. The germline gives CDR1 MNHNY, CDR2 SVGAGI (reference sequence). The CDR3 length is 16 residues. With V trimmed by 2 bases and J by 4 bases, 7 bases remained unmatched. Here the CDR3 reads CASSYPTSGARETQYF. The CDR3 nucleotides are TGTGCCAGCAGTTACCCCACTAGCGGGGCGCGAGAGACCCAGTACTTC.

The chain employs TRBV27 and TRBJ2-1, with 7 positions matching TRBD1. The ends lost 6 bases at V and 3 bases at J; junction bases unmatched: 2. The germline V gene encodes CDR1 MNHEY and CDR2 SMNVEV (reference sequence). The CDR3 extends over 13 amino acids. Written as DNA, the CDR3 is TGTGCCAGCAGAGGGACAGTCTACAATGAGCAGTTCTTC. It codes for CASRGTVYNEQFF.

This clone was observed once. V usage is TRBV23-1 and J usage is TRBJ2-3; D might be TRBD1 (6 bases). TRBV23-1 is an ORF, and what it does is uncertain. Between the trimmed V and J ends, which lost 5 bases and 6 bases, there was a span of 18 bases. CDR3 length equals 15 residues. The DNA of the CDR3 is TGCGCCAGCAGTAAACTGGGGGCCATCTACGATACGCAGTATTTT. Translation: CASSKLGAIYDTQYF.

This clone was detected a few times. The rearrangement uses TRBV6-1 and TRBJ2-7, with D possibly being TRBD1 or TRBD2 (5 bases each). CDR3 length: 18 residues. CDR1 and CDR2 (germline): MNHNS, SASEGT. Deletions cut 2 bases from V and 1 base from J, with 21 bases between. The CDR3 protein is CASSENVRDPLKSYEQYF. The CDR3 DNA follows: TGTGCCAGCAGTGAAAACGTCCGGGACCCACTCAAATCCTACGAGCAGTACTTC.

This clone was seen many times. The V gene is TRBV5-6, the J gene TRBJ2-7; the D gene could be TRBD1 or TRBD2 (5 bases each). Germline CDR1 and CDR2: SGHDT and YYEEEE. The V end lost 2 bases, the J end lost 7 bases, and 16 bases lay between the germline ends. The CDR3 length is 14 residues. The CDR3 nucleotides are TGTGCCAGCAGCTTCGGGACCAGCTGGGGAGAGCAGTACTTC. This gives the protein CASSFGTSWGEQYF.

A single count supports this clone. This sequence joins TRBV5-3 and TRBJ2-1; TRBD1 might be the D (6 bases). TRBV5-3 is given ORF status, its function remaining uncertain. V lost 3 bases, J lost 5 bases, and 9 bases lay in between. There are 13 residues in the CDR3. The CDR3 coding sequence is TGTGCCAGAAGCTATGAGGGGGACAATGAGCAGTTCTTC. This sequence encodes CARSYEGDNEQFF.

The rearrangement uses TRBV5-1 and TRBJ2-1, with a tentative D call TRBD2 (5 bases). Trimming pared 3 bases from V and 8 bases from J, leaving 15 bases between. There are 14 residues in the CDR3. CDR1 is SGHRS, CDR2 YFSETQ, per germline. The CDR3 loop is CASSWELEVYEQFF. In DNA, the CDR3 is TGCGCCAGCAGCTGGGAACTAGAGGTCTATGAGCAGTTCTTC.

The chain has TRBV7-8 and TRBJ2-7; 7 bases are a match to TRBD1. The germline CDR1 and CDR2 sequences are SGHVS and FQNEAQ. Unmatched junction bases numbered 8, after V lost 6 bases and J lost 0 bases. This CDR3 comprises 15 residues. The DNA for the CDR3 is TGTGCCAGCAGGCCAGACAGGGCCTCCTCCTACGAGCAGTACTTC. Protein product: CASRPDRASSYEQYF.

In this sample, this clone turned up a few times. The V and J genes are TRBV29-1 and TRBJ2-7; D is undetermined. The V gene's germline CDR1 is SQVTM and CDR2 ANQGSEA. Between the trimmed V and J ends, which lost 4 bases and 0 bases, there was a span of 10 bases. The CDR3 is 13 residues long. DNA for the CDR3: TGCAGCGTTGGCGCCAGGAGCTCCTACGAGCAGTACTTC. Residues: CSVGARSSYEQYF.